This TCR beta chain was observed in a study of blood T cell repertoires in COVID-19. Study summary: Some COVID-19 samples were acute and others convalescent; all came from the United States, Italy and Spain. The analysed material was cDNA or gDNA that came from T cells, B-cell-depleted T cells, or PBMCs.

Recruits, aged roughly 18 to 95 years, lived in 25 or so US areas. Assignments of participants to cohorts depended upon their own reported clinical history. Profiling relied on immunoSEQ multiplex PCR, and the TCRdb table lists in-frame clones only, not all of them. Here the sample spans roughly 200,000 clones, roughly 88% being singletons. With 3 bases clipped from V and 7 bases from J, the junction kept 6 bases outside the gene matches. This CDR3 has 15 residues. Germline V gives CDR1 LNHDA, CDR2 SQIVND (reference sequence). Sequencing was carried out using PBMCs or T cells enriched from blood (not recorded which). V and J are TRBV19 and TRBJ1-2; TRBD1 aligns across 12 bases. This sequence was found in a woman between 40 and 55 years old with acute COVID-19. In nucleotides, the CDR3 is TGTGCCAGTAGTATGGGGGACAGGGGGCAATTTGGCTACACCTTC. Translating gives CASSMGDRGQFGYTF.